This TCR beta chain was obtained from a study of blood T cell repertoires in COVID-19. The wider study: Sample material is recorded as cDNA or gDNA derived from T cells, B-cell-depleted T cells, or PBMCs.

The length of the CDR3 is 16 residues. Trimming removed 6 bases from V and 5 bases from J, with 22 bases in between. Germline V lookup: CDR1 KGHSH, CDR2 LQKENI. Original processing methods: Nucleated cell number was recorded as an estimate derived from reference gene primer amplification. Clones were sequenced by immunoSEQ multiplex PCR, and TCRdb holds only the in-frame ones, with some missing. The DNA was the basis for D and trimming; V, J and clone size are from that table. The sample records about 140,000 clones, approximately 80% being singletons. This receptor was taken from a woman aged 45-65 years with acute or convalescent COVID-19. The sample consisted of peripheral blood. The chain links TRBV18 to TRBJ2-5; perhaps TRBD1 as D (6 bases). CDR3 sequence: CASSPRPQGVSETQYF. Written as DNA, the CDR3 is TGTGCCAGCTCGCCGAGGCCACAGGGAGTGTCTGAGACCCAGTACTTC.